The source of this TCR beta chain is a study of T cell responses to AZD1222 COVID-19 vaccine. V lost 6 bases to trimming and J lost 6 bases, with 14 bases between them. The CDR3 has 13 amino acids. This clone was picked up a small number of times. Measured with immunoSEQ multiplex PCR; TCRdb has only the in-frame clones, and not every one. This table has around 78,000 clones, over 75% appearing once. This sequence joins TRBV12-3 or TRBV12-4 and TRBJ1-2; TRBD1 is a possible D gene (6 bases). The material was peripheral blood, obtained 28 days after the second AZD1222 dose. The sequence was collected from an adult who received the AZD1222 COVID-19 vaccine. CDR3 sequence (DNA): TGTGCCAGCAGCCACAGGGAAGTAGATGGCTACACCTTC. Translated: CASSHREVDGYTF.